This TCR beta chain was sequenced during a study of cytomegalovirus exposure and HLA in healthy donors. It was with 60 Vbeta and 13 Jbeta primers that the PCR ran. The repertoire was sequenced with immunoSEQ multiplex PCR; TCRdb's copy has only in-frame clones and lacks some. This table has approximately 180,000 clones, 55% to 75% appearing once. The CDR3 totals 15 residues. CDR1 and CDR2 (germline): MNHEY, SMNVEV (reference sequence). Trimming took 5 bases from V and 5 from J; bases not matched to a gene: 11. The source of this sequence is a human donor in good health. Sample: PBMCs. The chain uses TRBV27 and TRBJ1-1, with TRBD1 matching over 7 bases. In DNA form, the CDR3 reads TGTGCCAGCAGTCCGAGGACAGGCTCGGGGACTGAAGCTTTCTTT. This gives the protein CASSPRTGSGTEAFF.